The 4 T cell receptor beta chains below were found in one sample sequenced in a study of blood T cells in healthy people across ages. Through a sample-barcoded 5' primer and a J-beta primer mix, a second PCR was run for roughly 6 to 12 cycles. One entry per CDR3 protein, called by TCRdb with MiXCR from the 5' RACE reads. Seen here are 750,000 to 950,000 distinct CDR3 sequences, around 25% observed once, and the top ten hold under 3%. The sample was also linked to a second study, of T cells of mothers and their children.

Sequences were obtained from blood. These receptors were taken from a boy aged 5-17 years in good health.

As concerns this clonotype: The junction differs from germline at one of its ends, possibly a read error. V gene TRBV15 combines with J gene TRBJ2-3; D unclear. Germline CDR1 LNHNV, CDR2 YYDKDF (reference sequence). This CDR3 spans 16 amino acids. In DNA, the CDR3 is TGTGCTACCAGCAGTGTAATCCTAGGTTCCGCAGATACGCAGTATTTT. This codes for CATSSVILGSADTQYF.

The chain has TRBV7-6 and TRBJ2-5; 8 positions match TRBD1. The DNA end lines up better with TRBJ2-7; the J call may be wrong. The length of the CDR3 is 18 residues. The germline gives CDR1 SGHVS, CDR2 FNYEAQ. CDR3 sequence: CASSSASPRQGLNDEQYF. In DNA, the CDR3 is TGTGCCAGCAGCTCCGCTTCCCCTCGACAGGGGTTAAACGACGAGCAGTACTTC.

In this sample, this clonotype turned up a few times. The chain combines TRBV10-2 with TRBJ1-5; 8 positions agree with TRBD1. CDR1 is WSHSY, CDR2 SAAADI, per germline. V gave up 6 bases and J gave up 4 bases; unmatched junction bases: 2. The CDR3 loop spans 13 amino acids. CDR3 DNA: TGCGCCAGCAGGGGACAGGCTAATCAGCCCCAGCATTTT. Residues: CASRGQANQPQHF.

V gene TRBV6-1 combines with J gene TRBJ2-1; 8 nucleotides agree with TRBD1. Looked up from germline, CDR1 is MNHNS and CDR2 is SASEGT. The CDR3 consists of 13 residues. Trimming took 8 bases from V and 7 from J; bases not matched to a gene: 7. The CDR3 coding sequence is TGTGCCAGCGCGATGAACAGGGGGAATGAGCAGTTCTTC. It specifies CASAMNRGNEQFF.